This TCR beta chain comes out of a study of T cell repertoires in cytomegalovirus infection. Across the whole study: It can be stated that public TCR beta signatures indicated CMV infection as well as a matching HLA type.

Notes on the study in general: People with CMV and the relevant HLA were identified by cumulative public TCR beta family frequency. Within the response measured ex vivo, HLA-C-restricted CMV-specific TCR beta clonotypes were dominant.

The ends lost 6 bases at V and 1 base at J; junction bases unmatched: 12. The germline V gene has CDR1 LNHDA and CDR2 SQIVND (reference sequence). This CDR3 has 18 amino acids. TCRdb re-derived calls from the reads in MiXCR, one entry per CDR3 protein. The repertoire holds 200,000 to 300,000 distinct CDR3 sequences, with 8% to 9.5% as singletons. This clonotype was counted ten times or more. Antigen specificity is unknown. The sequence was collected from a human donor in good health (CMV status not recorded). Some clones in this sample may be carry-over from other donors' samples. The J gene is TRBJ1-5, the V gene TRBV19, with 10 bases lining up with TRBD1. Specimen: PBMCs. The CDR3 reads CASSYLGVGQGSNQPQHF. CDR3 DNA sequence: TGTGCCAGTAGCTACCTCGGTGTGGGACAGGGGAGCAATCAGCCCCAGCATTTT.